This passage covers 11 T cell receptor beta chains from one sample sequenced in a study of blood T cell repertoires in COVID-19. Produced via immunoSEQ multiplex PCR; TCRdb's table is partial and in-frame only. The sample lists 150,000 to 250,000 clones, approximately 80% occurring once. The specimen was PBMCs or T cells enriched from blood (not recorded which). These receptors all come from a man aged 35 to 55 who had recovered from COVID-19.

V is TRBV28 and J is TRBJ1-2; D unclear. CDR1 MDHEN and CDR2 SYDVKM come from the germline V gene. The CDR3 runs to 15 residues. The V and J ends lost 5 bases and 3 bases respectively, with 16 bases between them. CDR3 sequence: CASSPPAGIHYGYTF. Written as DNA, the CDR3 is TGTGCCAGCAGTCCCCCTGCGGGGATTCACTATGGCTACACCTTC.

V and J are TRBV7-9 and TRBJ1-2, with D maybe TRBD1 (5 bases). The CDR3 is 15 residues long. V gave up 4 bases and J gave up 5 bases, with 17 bases separating them. In germline, CDR1 is SEHNR, CDR2 FQNEAQ (reference sequence). DNA for the CDR3: TGTGCCAGCAGCTCATATGTCGACAGTCAGTATGGCTACACCTTC. Amino acid sequence: CASSSYVDSQYGYTF.

This sequence joins TRBV30 and TRBJ1-1; TRBD1 aligns across 8 bases. The CDR3 spans 13 residues. V shed 6 bases and J 5 bases; nucleotides not matched to a gene: 8. Per germline, CDR1 GTSNPN and CDR2 SVGIG (reference sequence). In nucleotides, the CDR3 is TGTGCCTGCGACAGGGGTGGAAAGACTGAAGCTTTCTTT. Protein product: CACDRGGKTEAFF.

The J gene is TRBJ2-2, the V gene TRBV6-2 or TRBV6-3; D possibly corresponds to TRBD1 (7 bases). Germline V gene sequence: CDR1 MNHEY, CDR2 SVGEGT. CDR3 size: 15 residues. With 2 bases removed from V and 4 bases from J, the gap between germline ends came to 11 bases. This chain's CDR3 is CASSYVEGATGELFF. The CDR3 DNA is TGTGCCAGCAGTTACGTGGAGGGGGCCACCGGGGAGCTGTTTTTT.

V usage is TRBV6-1 and J usage is TRBJ2-7, with D tentatively TRBD1 (5 bases). V dropped 0 bases and J dropped 2 bases, with 8 bases sitting between them. CDR3 size: 14 residues. Germline CDR1 reads MNHNS; CDR2 reads SASEGT. CDR3 sequence: CASSEAGPAYEQYV. The CDR3 DNA reads as TGTGCCAGCAGTGAAGCGGGGCCTGCCTACGAGCAGTACGTC.

This sequence joins TRBV7-2 and TRBJ1-2; tentative D call: TRBD1 (5 bases). The germline CDR1 and CDR2 sequences are SGHTA and FQGNSA. CDR3 length: 15 residues. Deletions cut 8 bases from V and 7 bases from J, with 23 bases between. This CDR3 reads CASEYVGQGVTGYTF. CDR3 nucleotides: TGTGCCAGCGAGTACGTGGGGCAGGGTGTTACTGGCTACACCTTC.

The chain uses TRBV7-8 and TRBJ2-1; 11 nucleotides line up with TRBD2. After removal of 3 bases from V and 11 bases from J, the junction contained 12 bases not matched to a gene. This CDR3 is 16 amino acids long. Germline CDR1 reads SGHVS; CDR2 reads FQNEAQ. This CDR3 is CASSLKTSGSVDKQFF. In nucleotides, the CDR3 is TGTGCCAGCAGCTTGAAAACTAGCGGGAGTGTGGATAAGCAGTTCTTC.

This chain joins TRBV6-1 and TRBJ2-3, with D perhaps TRBD1 (6 bases). This CDR3 spans 14 amino acids. Trimming took off 2 bases at V and 2 bases at J, with 8 bases between the two ends. CDR1 and CDR2 (germline): MNHNS, SASEGT. The CDR3 loop is CASSEPGHTDTQYF. CDR3 in DNA: TGTGCCAGCAGTGAACCGGGACACACAGATACGCAGTATTTT.

V gene TRBV7-3 combines with J gene TRBJ2-2, with TRBD2 matching over 7 bases. CDR1 is SGHTA, CDR2 FQGTGA, per germline. The J segment lost 4 bases and the V segment lost 2 bases, leaving 7 bases of the junction unmatched. CDR3 length: 16 residues. The CDR3 protein is CASSLSAGAGTGELFF. DNA for the CDR3: TGTGCCAGCAGCTTATCGGCGGGAGCGGGCACCGGGGAGCTGTTTTTT.

The chain has TRBV15 and TRBJ2-5; no firm D call. There are 14 residues in the CDR3. CDR1 is LNHNV, CDR2 YYDKDF, per germline (reference sequence). The V end lost 1 base, the J end lost 1 base, and 7 bases lay between the germline ends. The CDR3 region is CATSRGLIQETQYF. Here the CDR3 DNA reads TGTGCCACCAGCAGAGGACTCATCCAAGAGACCCAGTACTTC.

J is TRBJ2-7 and V is TRBV18; TRBD1 matches at 7 bases. CDR3 length: 14 residues. Losses at the gene ends were 5 bases for V and 0 bases for J; bases not matched to a gene: 4. Germline V gene lookup returns CDR1 KGHSH and CDR2 LQKENI. The CDR3 DNA reads as TGTGCCAGCTCATTAGGACAGGCCTCCTACGAGCAGTACTTC. Translating it yields CASSLGQASYEQYF. Filled out from reference TRBV18 and TRBJ2-7, the complete variable domain reads NAGVMQNPRHLVRRRGQEARLRCSPMKGHSHVYWYRQLPEEGLKFMVYLQKENIIDESGMPKERFSAEFPKEGPSILRIQQVVRGDSAAYFCASSLGQASYEQYFGPGTRLTVT.